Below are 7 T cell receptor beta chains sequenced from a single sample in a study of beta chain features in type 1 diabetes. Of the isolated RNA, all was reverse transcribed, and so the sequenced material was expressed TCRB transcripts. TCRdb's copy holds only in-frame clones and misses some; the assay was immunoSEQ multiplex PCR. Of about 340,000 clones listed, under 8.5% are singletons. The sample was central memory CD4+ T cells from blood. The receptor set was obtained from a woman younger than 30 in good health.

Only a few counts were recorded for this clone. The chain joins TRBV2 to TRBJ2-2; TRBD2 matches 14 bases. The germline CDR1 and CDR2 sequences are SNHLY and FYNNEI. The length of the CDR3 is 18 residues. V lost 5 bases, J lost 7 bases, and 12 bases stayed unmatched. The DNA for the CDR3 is TGTGCCAGCAGTTCACCCAGACTAGCGGGAGGGCCACGCGGGGAGCTGTTTTTT. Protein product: CASSSPRLAGGPRGELFF.

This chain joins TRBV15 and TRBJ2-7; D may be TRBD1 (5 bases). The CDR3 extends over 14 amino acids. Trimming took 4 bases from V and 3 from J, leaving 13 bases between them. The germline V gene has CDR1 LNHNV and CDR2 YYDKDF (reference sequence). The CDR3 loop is CATSIQAESYEQYF. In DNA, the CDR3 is TGTGCCACCAGCATACAGGCCGAAAGCTACGAGCAGTACTTC. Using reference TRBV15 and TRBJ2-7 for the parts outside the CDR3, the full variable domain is DAMVIQNPRYQVTQFGKPVTLSCSQTLNHNVMYWYQQKSSQAPKLLFHYYDKDFNNEADTPDNFQSRRPNTSFCFLDIRSPGLGDTAMYLCATSIQAESYEQYFGPGTRLTVT.

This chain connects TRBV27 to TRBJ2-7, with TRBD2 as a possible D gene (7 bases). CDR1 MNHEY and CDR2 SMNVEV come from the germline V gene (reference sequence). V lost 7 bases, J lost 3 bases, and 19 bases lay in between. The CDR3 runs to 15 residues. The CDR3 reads CASNPRGRGVYEQYF. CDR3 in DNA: TGTGCCAGCAACCCACGTGGGAGGGGGGTCTACGAGCAGTACTTC.

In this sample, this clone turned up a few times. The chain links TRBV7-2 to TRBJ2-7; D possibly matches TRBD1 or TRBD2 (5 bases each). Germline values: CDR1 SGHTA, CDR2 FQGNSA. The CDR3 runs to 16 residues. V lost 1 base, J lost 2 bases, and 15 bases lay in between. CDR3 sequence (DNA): TGTGCCAGCAGCTTAGGTCGTGGGGGACGAACCTACGAGCAGTACTTC. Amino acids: CASSLGRGGRTYEQYF.

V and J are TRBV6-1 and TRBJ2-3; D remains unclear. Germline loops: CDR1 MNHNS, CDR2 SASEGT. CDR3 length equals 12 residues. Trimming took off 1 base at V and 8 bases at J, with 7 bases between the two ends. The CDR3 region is CASSEEPPTQYF. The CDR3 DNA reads TGTGCCAGCAGTGAAGAGCCTCCTACGCAGTATTTT.

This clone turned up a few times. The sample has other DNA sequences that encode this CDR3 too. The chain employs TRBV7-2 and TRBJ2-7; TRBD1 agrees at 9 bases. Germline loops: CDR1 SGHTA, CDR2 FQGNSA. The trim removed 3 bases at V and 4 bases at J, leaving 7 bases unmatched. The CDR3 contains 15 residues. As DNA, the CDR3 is TGTGCCAGCAGCTTTTGGGGACAGGGTTCGTACGAGCAGTACTTC. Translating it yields CASSFWGQGSYEQYF.

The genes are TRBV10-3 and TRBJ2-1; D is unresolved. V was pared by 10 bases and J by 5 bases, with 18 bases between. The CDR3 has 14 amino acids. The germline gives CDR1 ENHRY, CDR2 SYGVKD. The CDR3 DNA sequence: TGTGCCACCAAGTCCACTCCAACGGACAATGAGCAGTTCTTC. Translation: CATKSTPTDNEQFF.